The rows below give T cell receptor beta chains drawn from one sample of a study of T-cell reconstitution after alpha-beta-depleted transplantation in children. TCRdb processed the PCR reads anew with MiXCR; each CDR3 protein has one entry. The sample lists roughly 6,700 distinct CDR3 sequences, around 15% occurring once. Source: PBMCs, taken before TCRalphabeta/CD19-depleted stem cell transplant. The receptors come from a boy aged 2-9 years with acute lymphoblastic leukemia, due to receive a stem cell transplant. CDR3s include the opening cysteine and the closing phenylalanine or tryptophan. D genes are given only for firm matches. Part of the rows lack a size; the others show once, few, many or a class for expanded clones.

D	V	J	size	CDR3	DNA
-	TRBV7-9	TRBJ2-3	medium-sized	CASSAPGLSTDTQYF	TGTGCCAGCAGCGCCCCGGGGCTTAGCACAGATACGCAGTATTTT
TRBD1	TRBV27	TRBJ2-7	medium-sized	CASSRQGVGEQYF	TGTGCCAGCAGCCGACAGGGGGTAGGGGAGCAGTACTTC
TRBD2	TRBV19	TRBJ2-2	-	CASSIGGLASGELFF	TGTGCCAGTAGTATAGGGGGACTAGCGAGCGGGGAGCTGTTTTTT
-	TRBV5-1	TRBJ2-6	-	CASSWPPGAGANVLTF	TGCGCCAGCAGCTGGCCCCCTGGGGCTGGGGCCAACGTCCTGACTTTC
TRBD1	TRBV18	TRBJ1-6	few	CASSPLGGPYNSPLHF	TGTGCCAGCTCACCCTTAGGGGGCCCCTATAATTCACCCCTCCACTTT
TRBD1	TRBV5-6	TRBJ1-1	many	CASSLVRTGAMNTEAFF	TGTGCCAGCAGCTTGGTACGGACAGGGGCGATGAACACTGAAGCTTTCTTT
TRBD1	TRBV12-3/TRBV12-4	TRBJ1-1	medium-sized	CASSSGTGGEAFF	TGTGCCAGCAGTTCCGGGACAGGGGGCGAAGCTTTCTTT
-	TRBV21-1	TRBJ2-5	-	CASSKVVGTLKETQYF	TGTGCCAGCAGCAAAGTAGTGGGAACGCTTAAAGAGACCCAGTACTTC
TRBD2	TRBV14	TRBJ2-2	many	CASSQVAGVTGELFF	TGTGCCAGCAGCCAAGTAGCGGGGGTCACCGGGGAGCTGTTTTTT
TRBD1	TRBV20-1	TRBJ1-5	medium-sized	CSATTGGRQPQHF	TGCAGTGCTACCACAGGGGGCCGACAGCCCCAGCATTTT
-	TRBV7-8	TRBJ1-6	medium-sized	CASSPTGGSPLHF	TGTGCCAGCAGCCCTACGGGGGGATCACCCCTCCACTTT
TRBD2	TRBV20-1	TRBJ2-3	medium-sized	CSASLWTSDADTQYF	TGCAGTGCTAGTTTGTGGACTAGCGATGCAGATACGCAGTATTTT
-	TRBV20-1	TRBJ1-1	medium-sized	CSARDGGRTEAFF	TGCAGTGCTAGAGATGGGGGGCGCACTGAAGCTTTCTTT
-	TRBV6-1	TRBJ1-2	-	CASLGGYANYGYTF	TGTGCCAGCCTAGGAGGTTACGCTAACTATGGCTACACCTTC
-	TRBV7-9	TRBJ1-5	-	CASSSLRQIDQPQHF	TGTGCCAGCAGCTCACTAAGACAGATTGATCAGCCCCAGCATTTT
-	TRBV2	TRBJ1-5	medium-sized	CASRSRGNQPQHF	TGTGCCAGCAGGTCGCGTGGAAACCAGCCCCAGCATTTT
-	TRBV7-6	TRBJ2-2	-	CASRLQGTGELFF	TGTGCCAGCAGGTTACAGGGAACCGGGGAGCTGTTTTTT
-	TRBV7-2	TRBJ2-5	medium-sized	CASSSEETQYF	TGTGCCAGCAGCTCAGAAGAGACCCAGTACTTC
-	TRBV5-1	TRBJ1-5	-	CASSPAGGANQPQHF	TGCGCCAGCAGCCCCGCCGGGGGGGCAAATCAGCCCCAGCATTTT
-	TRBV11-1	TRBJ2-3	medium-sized	CASSHTPKTLMSTDTQYF	TGTGCCAGCAGTCATACACCTAAGACTTTAATGAGCACAGATACGCAGTATTTT
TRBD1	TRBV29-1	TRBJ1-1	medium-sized	CSAFGQGKTEAFF	TGCAGCGCCTTCGGACAGGGCAAAACTGAAGCTTTCTTT
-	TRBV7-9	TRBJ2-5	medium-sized	CASSPGTLTQYF	TGTGCCAGCAGCCCCGGGACACTGACCCAGTACTTC
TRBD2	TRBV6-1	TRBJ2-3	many	CASSGLAGGPDTQYF	TGTGCCAGCAGTGGACTAGCGGGGGGGCCAGATACGCAGTATTTT
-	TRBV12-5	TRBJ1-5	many	CASGLELPGNQPQHF	TGTGCTAGTGGTTTGGAACTTCCAGGCAATCAGCCCCAGCATTTT
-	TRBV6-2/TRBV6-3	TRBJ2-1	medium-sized	CASSYSTSARFF	TGTGCCAGCAGTTACTCGACATCCGCGCGTTTCTTC
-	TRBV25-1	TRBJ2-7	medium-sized	CASSEGAEQYF	TGTGCCAGCAGTGAGGGGGCCGAGCAGTACTTC
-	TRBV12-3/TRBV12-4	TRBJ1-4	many	CASSLRWDTLEKLFF	TGTGCCAGCAGTTTAAGATGGGACACCCTTGAAAAACTGTTTTTT
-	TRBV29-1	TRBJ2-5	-	CSVDTGARQETQYF	TGCAGCGTTGATACGGGAGCAAGGCAAGAGACCCAGTACTTC
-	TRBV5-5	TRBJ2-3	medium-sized	CASSFGGIWDTQYF	TGTGCCAGCAGCTTTGGGGGTATCTGGGATACGCAGTATTTT
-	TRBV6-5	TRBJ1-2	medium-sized	CASTARGGPNYGYTF	TGTGCCAGCACCGCGCGGGGGGGGCCCAACTATGGCTACACCTTC
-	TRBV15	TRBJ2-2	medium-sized	CATSRDGTFGELFF	TGTGCCACCAGCAGAGATGGGACTTTCGGGGAGCTGTTTTTT
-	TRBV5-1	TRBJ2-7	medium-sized	CASSLSGREIGYEQYF	TGCGCCAGCAGCTTGTCTGGGAGAGAGATTGGTTACGAGCAGTACTTC
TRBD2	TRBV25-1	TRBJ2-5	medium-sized	CASSSGIAGVETQYF	TGTGCCAGCAGTTCGGGGATAGCGGGGGTCGAGACCCAGTACTTC
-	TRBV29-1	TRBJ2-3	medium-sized	CSVKPSTDTQYF	TGCAGCGTCAAGCCGTCCACAGATACGCAGTATTTT
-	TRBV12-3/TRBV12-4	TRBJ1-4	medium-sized	CASSPSQGIEKLFF	TGTGCCAGCAGCCCATCTCAGGGGATTGAAAAACTGTTTTTT
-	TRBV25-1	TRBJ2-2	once	CASSAWAGELFF	TGTGCCAGCAGTGCTTGGGCCGGGGAGCTGTTTTTT
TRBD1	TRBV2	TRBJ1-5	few	CASSGTGEGQPQHF	TGTGCCAGCAGTGGGACAGGGGAGGGCCAGCCCCAGCATTTT